This TCR beta chain originates from a study of blood T cell repertoires in COVID-19. Looking at the study overall: Sites across the United States, Italy and Spain contributed samples from acute and convalescent COVID-19. Sample material is recorded as cDNA or gDNA derived from T cells, B-cell-depleted T cells, or PBMCs.

Original processing methods: Cell counts per sample came from amplifying reference gene primers. Generated by immunoSEQ multiplex PCR, the TCRdb table keeps only in-frame clones and is missing some. The DNA was the basis for D and trimming; V, J and clone size are from that table. The data contain around 260,000 clones, 85% to 90% of them singletons. V was pared by 0 bases and J by 7 bases, with 18 bases between. Looked up from germline, CDR1 is SGHDN and CDR2 is FVKESK. The CDR3 is made up of 16 amino acids. Seattle-derived patients entered the study during active infection and were followed longitudinally.

The chain recombines TRBV14 with TRBJ1-1; tentatively, D is TRBD1 (6 bases). This receptor was obtained from a woman aged 60-75 years with COVID-19, enrolled during active disease. Source material: peripheral blood. The CDR3 reads CASSQDRRTVGDEAFF. For the CDR3, the DNA is TGTGCCAGCAGCCAAGATCGCAGGACAGTGGGAGATGAAGCTTTCTTT.